This entry is about one T cell receptor (beta chain). This clonotype was observed many times. Its antigen remains unidentified. No much larger clonotype is one base removed from it; base qualities were not supplied. These data come from a study of T cells after yellow fever vaccination (dated by TCRdb to about 2019). The study in broad terms: The SMART-Seq v4 Ultra Low Input RNA kit was used to prepare libraries from fractions with low cell numbers. To follow T-cell clones before and after primary and booster YFV17D yellow fever vaccination, bulk TCR alpha and beta repertoires were sequenced over time. Two healthy male donors made up the cohort, one aged 18 to 29 years and the other aged 30 to 40 years. Bulk PBMC replicates and cell subsets were isolated from blood drawn at multiple timepoints before and after both primary and secondary immunization. Results the study describes overall, beyond this receptor: A small share of clonotypes was detected in both CD4 and CD8 compartments, with the overlap likely arising from convergent recombination. Most clones expanded after primary vaccination (roughly 96% of CD4 and roughly 91% of CD8) were re-detected after the booster, suggesting that broad memory maintenance occurred. Compared with the primary T-cell response, the secondary T-cell response was faster but weaker, reaching its peak on day 5 rather than on day 15. Because the study included only two donors, the extent to which the findings can be generalized is limited. Computational filtering was required because FACS-sorted repertoires could contain abundant contaminating clonotypes from the bulk population.

This specimen's treatment or condition label, per the study, means: live attenuated yellow fever vaccine strain. At each blood-draw timepoint, two biological replicates of bulk PBMCs were collected. A standard Ficoll-Paque protocol was used to isolate PBMCs from peripheral blood. RNA was extracted with TriZol from bulk PBMCs, CD4 and CD8 fractions, and dextramer-positive and dextramer-negative fractions. Synthesis of TCR cDNA relied on 5'RACE template switching, a step that introduced a universal primer site along with unique molecular identifiers. Priming for cDNA synthesis came from both the TCR alpha and TCR beta constant segments. Library amplification used two PCR steps, and the second PCR step added sample barcodes and sequencing adapters. Sequencing of libraries was done on Illumina HiSeq 2500 (2x100 bp) or NovaSeq (2x150 bp). On the authors' methods: Demultiplexing of reads and collapsing into UMI consensus sequences were performed with MIGEC, and V(D)J alignment was carried out with MiXCR. Vaccine-responding clonotypes were identified with edgeR using replicate PBMC samples, with FDR below 0.01 and a log2 fold change above 5 up to day 15 being required. CD4 or CD8 identity was assigned to each bulk clonotype according to whether the clonotype was present at higher abundance in the sequenced CD4 repertoire or the sequenced CD8 repertoire. TCRdb ran its own pipeline on the public reads, namely fastp trimming at Q25 and MiXCR clone calling, and kept in-frame beta chains. Rows are unified per CDR3 protein, each entry keeping the most common DNA and genes. V and J calls and clone size were set by TCRdb, not the authors. The sample table records about 360,000 distinct CDR3 sequences; around 6.4% of these occur just once. 14% to 15% of the sample is held by the ten biggest clonotypes.

The V and J ends are trimmed by 9 bases and 8 bases, leaving 21 bases between them. Taken from cysteine to phenylalanine, the CDR3 has 15 residues. The CDR3 DNA has 45 bases and is translated from base 1. The germline V gene sets CDR1 to SGHRS and CDR2 to YFSETQ. The sequences come from PBMCs, collected 5 days after the yellow fever booster vaccination. The V and J genes are TRBV5-1 and TRBJ1-6, with TRBD1 perhaps the D gene, on 6 matching bases. The receptor comes from a man aged 25 to 45 who received the YFV17D yellow fever vaccine. The CDR3 region: CATRKGVSVDSPLHF. The DNA sequence is TGCGCCACCCGAAAGGGGGTTTCTGTCGATTCACCCCTCCACTTT.